These 21 T cell receptor beta chains were sequenced from one sample in a study of blood T cell repertoires in COVID-19. Here immunoSEQ multiplex PCR was the method, and the copy in TCRdb shows in-frame clones only, minus some. Of around 260,000 clones in the sample, 85% to 90% were seen once. Sequences were obtained from peripheral blood. The receptors were gathered from a man aged 25-45 years with acute or convalescent COVID-19.

V is TRBV9 and J is TRBJ2-2; 7 bases agree with TRBD1. After removal of 1 base from V and 5 bases from J, the junction contained 8 bases not matched to a gene. CDR1 SGDLS and CDR2 YYNGEE come from the germline V gene. This CDR3 is 16 amino acids long. CDR3 in amino acids: CASSVIGTAPTGELFF. CDR3 bases: TGTGCCAGCAGCGTAATAGGGACAGCCCCTACCGGGGAGCTGTTTTTT.

The chain employs TRBV3-1 (or the pseudogene TRBV3-2) and TRBJ1-6; TRBD1 might be the D (5 bases). Germline V gene lookup returns CDR1 LGHDT and CDR2 YNNKEL (reference sequence). The CDR3 spans 14 residues. V was trimmed by 1 base and J by 10 bases, leaving 11 bases between them. The CDR3 region is CASSQAGPASPLHF. The CDR3 coding sequence is TGTGCCAGCAGCCAAGCAGGGCCCGCCTCACCCCTCCACTTT.

This clone was seen only a few times. The chain employs TRBV29-1 and TRBJ1-2; weak D call: TRBD1 (5 bases). This CDR3 is 11 amino acids long. Germline V gene sequence: CDR1 SQVTM, CDR2 ANQGSEA. CDR3 amino acids: CGGADNYGYTF. The CDR3 DNA reads TGCGGAGGGGCAGATAACTATGGCTACACCTTC.

CDR3 sequence (DNA): TGTGCCAGCAGTTACAGGGGAGGTAATCAGCCCCAGCATTTT. Its translation is CASSYRGGNQPQHF. The gene calls are TRBV6-5 and TRBJ1-5, with a weak D call TRBD1 (5 bases). This CDR3 is built from 14 residues. Germline V gene sequence: CDR1 MNHEY, CDR2 SVGAGI. V was shortened by 2 bases and J by 4 bases, with 9 bases between the two germline ends.

This rearrangement joins TRBV12-3 or TRBV12-4 to TRBJ1-2; D remains unclear. Between the trimmed V and J ends, which lost 6 bases and 1 base, there was a span of 9 bases. This CDR3 has 13 amino acids. The CDR3 loop is CASRAGNNYGYTF. For the CDR3, the DNA is TGTGCCAGCAGGGCAGGAAATAACTATGGCTACACCTTC.

CDR3 residues: CAISERVDTQYF. DNA for the CDR3: TGTGCCATCAGTGAGCGGGTGGATACGCAGTATTTT. The genes are TRBV10-3 and TRBJ2-3; D is ambiguous. Trimming left V 2 bases short and J 6 bases short, with 6 bases between. The germline gives CDR1 ENHRY, CDR2 SYGVKD. The CDR3 totals 12 residues.

This chain uses TRBV5-1 with TRBJ2-7; TRBD2 matches at 13 bases. The V gene end was trimmed by 4 bases and the J gene end by 2 bases; junction bases not matched to a gene: 9. CDR1 is SGHRS, CDR2 YFSETQ, per germline. The CDR3 covers 17 residues. CDR3 sequence: CASSPRLAGGLAYEQYF. In DNA, the CDR3 is TGCGCCAGCAGCCCTAGACTAGCGGGGGGTTTGGCCTACGAGCAGTACTTC.

V and J are TRBV13 and TRBJ2-7, with D tentatively TRBD1 (5 bases). The CDR3 loop spans 12 amino acids. Germline assignment: CDR1 PRHDT and CDR2 FYEKMQ (reference sequence). Trimming removed 3 bases at V and 3 bases at J, with 6 bases between. In nucleotides, the CDR3 is TGTGCCAGCAGCTTTCAGGGCTACGAGCAGTACTTC. This translates into CASSFQGYEQYF.

V gene TRBV28 combines with J gene TRBJ1-1; TRBD1 might be the D (5 bases). Looked up from germline, CDR1 is MDHEN and CDR2 is SYDVKM. This CDR3 has 12 residues. Trimming shortened V by 2 bases and J by 9 bases, and 10 bases separated the two germline ends. CDR3 coding DNA: TGTGCCAGCAGTTTAAACCGACAGAAAGCTTTCTTT. Translation: CASSLNRQKAFF.

The CDR3 DNA sequence: TGCAGCGTTCGGGCAGGCGGGACTGAAGCTTTCTTT. Protein: CSVRAGGTEAFF. This rearrangement joins TRBV29-1 to TRBJ1-1; D is uncertain. Germline CDR1 and CDR2: SQVTM and ANQGSEA. The ends were cut back, 5 bases at V and 5 bases at J, with 12 bases in the middle. CDR3 length equals 12 residues.

This chain links TRBV20-1 with TRBJ1-4; D is perhaps TRBD1 (5 bases). The germline CDR1 and CDR2 sequences are DFQATT and SNEGSKA (reference sequence). Trimming shortened V by 3 bases and J by 8 bases, and 13 bases separated the two germline ends. This CDR3 spans 13 amino acids. DNA for the CDR3: TGCAGTGCTAGTAAAGGGGCGGAAGAAAAACTGTTTTTT. This codes for CSASKGAEEKLFF.

The V and J genes are TRBV7-3 and TRBJ1-2; 9 bases agree with TRBD1. Unmatched junction bases numbered 12, after V lost 2 bases and J lost 2 bases. CDR1 is SGHTA and CDR2 is FQGTGA in the germline V gene. The CDR3 consists of 18 residues. The CDR3 coding sequence is TGTGCCAGCAGCTTACAAGGGACAGGGACTCGATTGAACTATGGCTACACCTTC. Translated: CASSLQGTGTRLNYGYTF.

This clone was counted a few times. The V call is TRBV5-1, the J call TRBJ2-7, with 11 bases that match TRBD1. The CDR3 sequence is 17 residues long. Trimming at V came to 0 bases and at J to 2 bases, leaving 7 bases not matched to a gene. Germline lookup yields CDR1 SGHRS and CDR2 YFSETQ. The CDR3 here is CASSLVVLGQGAYEQYF. The CDR3 bases are TGCGCCAGCAGCTTGGTGGTTTTGGGACAGGGGGCCTACGAGCAGTACTTC.

This chain connects TRBV3-1 (or the pseudogene TRBV3-2) to TRBJ2-3, with 11 bases aligning to TRBD2. This CDR3 has 15 amino acids. Germline V gene sequence: CDR1 LGHDT, CDR2 YNNKEL (reference sequence). Germline trimming cut 4 bases from V and 6 bases from J; bases unmatched to any gene: 6. CDR3 region: CASSRLAGGVDTQYF. The CDR3 DNA sequence: TGTGCCAGCAGCCGTCTAGCGGGAGGAGTGGATACGCAGTATTTT.

This chain joins TRBV7-2 and TRBJ1-2; 9 bases map to TRBD1. J lost 8 bases, V lost 2 bases, and 9 bases had no gene match. The CDR3 has 15 residues. Germline values: CDR1 SGHTA, CDR2 FQGNSA. The CDR3 region is CASSLIGTGFVGYTF. The CDR3 bases are TGTGCCAGCAGCTTAATCGGGACAGGGTTTGTCGGCTACACCTTC.

This clone was observed many times. The chain recombines TRBV3-1 (or the pseudogene TRBV3-2) with TRBJ1-2; tentative D call: TRBD1 (6 bases). The CDR3 loop spans 14 amino acids. Trimming cost V 4 bases and J 4 bases, with 13 bases left between them. Germline lookup yields CDR1 LGHDT and CDR2 YNNKEL (reference sequence). CDR3 nucleotides: TGTGCCAGCAGCCCCTCCCCAGGGGTCTATGGCTACACCTTC. This codes for CASSPSPGVYGYTF.

The chain is built from TRBV9 and TRBJ2-4; D is unresolved. Trimming pared 0 bases from V and 1 base from J, leaving 11 bases between. CDR1 SGDLS and CDR2 YYNGEE come from the germline V gene. The CDR3 is 16 residues long. The CDR3 spells CASSVDLNGAKNIQYF. The CDR3 DNA follows: TGTGCCAGCAGCGTAGACCTAAACGGGGCCAAAAACATTCAGTACTTC.

The V gene is TRBV30, the J gene TRBJ1-3; weak D call: TRBD1 (5 bases). Germline V CDR1 and CDR2: GTSNPN, SVGIG (reference sequence). The CDR3 runs to 13 residues. Trimming removed 2 bases from V and 4 bases from J, with 9 bases in between. The CDR3 DNA is TGTGCCTGGAGTATAGGGGTCGGAAACACCATATATTTT. The encoded protein is CAWSIGVGNTIYF.

This clone came up a few times. The gene calls are TRBV3-1 (or the pseudogene TRBV3-2) and TRBJ2-7; 10 bases are shared with TRBD1. Trimming at V came to 4 bases and at J to 1 base, leaving 16 bases not matched to a gene. CDR1 and CDR2 from the germline V gene are LGHDT and YNNKEL (reference sequence). This CDR3 is built from 19 residues. The CDR3 sequence is CASSLRQGASSGLSYEQYF. CDR3 DNA sequence: TGTGCCAGCAGCCTTAGACAGGGGGCGTCTAGCGGGCTATCCTACGAGCAGTACTTC.

V usage is TRBV19 and J usage is TRBJ2-7, with 10 bases aligning to TRBD1. CDR1 and CDR2 from the germline V gene are LNHDA and SQIVND (reference sequence). V shed 5 bases, J shed 2 bases, and the junction held 6 bases outside the gene matches. This CDR3 spans 15 amino acids. CDR3 sequence reads: CASSPGTGAPYEQYF. The DNA of the CDR3 is TGTGCCAGTAGTCCGGGGACAGGGGCTCCCTACGAGCAGTACTTC.

Notes on this clone: This sample includes further DNA sequences coding for the same CDR3. This chain joins TRBV19 and TRBJ1-5, with D perhaps matching TRBD1 (5 bases). V gave up 1 base and J gave up 7 bases, with 5 bases separating them. The CDR3 loop spans 12 amino acids. Germline assignment: CDR1 LNHDA and CDR2 SQIVND (reference sequence). The CDR3 loop is CASSIGGQPQHF. DNA for the CDR3: TGTGCCAGTAGTATAGGGGGCCAGCCCCAGCATTTT.